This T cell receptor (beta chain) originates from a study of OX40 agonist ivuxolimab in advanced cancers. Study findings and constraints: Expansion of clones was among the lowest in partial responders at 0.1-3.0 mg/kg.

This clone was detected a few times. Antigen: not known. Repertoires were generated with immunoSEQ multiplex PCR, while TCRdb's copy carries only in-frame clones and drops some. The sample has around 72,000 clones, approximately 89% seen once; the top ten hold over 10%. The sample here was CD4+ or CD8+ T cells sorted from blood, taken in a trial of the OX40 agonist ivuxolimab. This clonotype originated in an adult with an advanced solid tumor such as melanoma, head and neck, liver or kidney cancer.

The CDR3 DNA reads as TGCGCCAGCAGCCAACCCACCGGGACAGGGCCATACGAGCAGTACTTC. Amino acids: CASSQPTGTGPYEQYF. J is TRBJ2-7 and V is TRBV4-1; TRBD1 matches 9 bases. With 2 bases clipped from V and 4 bases from J, the junction kept 9 bases outside the gene matches. The CDR3 spans 16 residues. Germline V gene data show CDR1 as MGHRA and CDR2 as YSYEKL.